This T cell receptor (beta chain) was profiled in a study of OX40 agonist ivuxolimab in advanced cancers. This clone appeared a few times. This CDR3 spans 15 amino acids. Germline CDR1 reads MNHEY; CDR2 reads SVGAGI. Trimming took 5 bases from V and 8 from J; bases not matched to a gene: 11. Produced via immunoSEQ multiplex PCR; TCRdb's table is partial and in-frame only. The sample shows about 28,000 clones, around four fifths of them seen only once. J is TRBJ2-4 and V is TRBV6-5; 8 bases map to TRBD2. The receptor comes from an adult with an advanced solid tumor such as melanoma, head and neck, liver or kidney cancer. The sample consisted of CD4+ or CD8+ T cells sorted from blood, taken in a trial of the OX40 agonist ivuxolimab. The CDR3 spells CASSASLLREDIQYF. For the CDR3, the DNA is TGTGCCAGCAGTGCCTCCCTTCTGCGGGAGGACATTCAGTACTTC.